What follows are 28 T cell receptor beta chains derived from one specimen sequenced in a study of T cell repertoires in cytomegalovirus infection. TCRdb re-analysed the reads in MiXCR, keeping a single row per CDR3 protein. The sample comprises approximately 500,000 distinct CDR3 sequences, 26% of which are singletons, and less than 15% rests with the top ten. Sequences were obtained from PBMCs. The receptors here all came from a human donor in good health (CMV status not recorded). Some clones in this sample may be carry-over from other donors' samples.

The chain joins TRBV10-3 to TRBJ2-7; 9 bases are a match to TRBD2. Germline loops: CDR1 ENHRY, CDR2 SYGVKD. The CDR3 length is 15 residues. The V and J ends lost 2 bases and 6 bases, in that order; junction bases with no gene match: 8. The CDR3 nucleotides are TGTGCCATCAGTGAGGGGGCGGGAGGGCCCCTCGAGCAGTACGTC. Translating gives CAISEGAGGPLEQYV.

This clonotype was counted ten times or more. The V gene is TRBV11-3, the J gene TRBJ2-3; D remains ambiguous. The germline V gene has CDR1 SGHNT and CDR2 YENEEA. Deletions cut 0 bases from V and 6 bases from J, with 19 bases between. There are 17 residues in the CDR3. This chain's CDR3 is CASSLEGRAVGMDTQYF. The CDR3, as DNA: TGTGCCAGCAGCTTAGAAGGCCGGGCAGTGGGTATGGATACGCAGTATTTT. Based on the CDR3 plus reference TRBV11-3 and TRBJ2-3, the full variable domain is EAGVVQSPRYKIIEKKQPVAFWCNPISGHNTLYWYLQNLGQGPELLIRYENEEAVDDSQLPKDRFSAERLKGVDSTLKIQPAELGDSAVYLCASSLEGRAVGMDTQYFGPGTRLTVL.

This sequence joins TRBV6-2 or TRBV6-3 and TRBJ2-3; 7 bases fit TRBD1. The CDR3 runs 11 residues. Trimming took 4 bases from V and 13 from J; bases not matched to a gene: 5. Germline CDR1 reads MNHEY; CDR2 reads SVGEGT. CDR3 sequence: CASSSPGQKYF. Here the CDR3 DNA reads TGTGCCAGCAGTTCCCCGGGACAGAAGTATTTT.

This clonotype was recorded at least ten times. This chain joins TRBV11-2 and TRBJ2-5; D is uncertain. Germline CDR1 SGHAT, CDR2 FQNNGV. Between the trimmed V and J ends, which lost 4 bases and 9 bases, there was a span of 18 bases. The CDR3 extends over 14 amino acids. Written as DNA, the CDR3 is TGTGCCAGCAGCTCCCGCGGACCTCCTCTCGCCCAGTACTTC. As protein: CASSSRGPPLAQYF.

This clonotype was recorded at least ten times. The CDR3 reads CASSPPGRSTYEQYF. As DNA, the CDR3 is TGTGCCAGCAGCCCACCTGGGAGATCGACCTACGAGCAGTACTTC. The chain links TRBV7-3 to TRBJ2-7, with a tentative D call TRBD2 (5 bases). The CDR3 extends over 15 amino acids. Trimming took off 5 bases at V and 2 bases at J, with 16 bases between the two ends. Germline V lookup: CDR1 SGHTA, CDR2 FQGTGA.

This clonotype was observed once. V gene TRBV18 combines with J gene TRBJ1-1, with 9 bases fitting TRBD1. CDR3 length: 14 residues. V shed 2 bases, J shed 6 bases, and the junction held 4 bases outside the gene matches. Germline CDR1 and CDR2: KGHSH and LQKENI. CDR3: CASSPGQGSSEAFF. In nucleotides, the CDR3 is TGTGCCAGCTCACCAGGACAGGGGAGCTCTGAAGCTTTCTTT.

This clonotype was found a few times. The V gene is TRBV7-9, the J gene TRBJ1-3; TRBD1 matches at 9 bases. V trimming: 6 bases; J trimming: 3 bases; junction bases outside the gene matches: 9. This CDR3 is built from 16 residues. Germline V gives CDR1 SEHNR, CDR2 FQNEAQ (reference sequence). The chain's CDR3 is CASRSSGTGFGNTIYF. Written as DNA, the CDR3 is TGTGCCAGCAGGTCCTCCGGGACAGGGTTTGGAAACACCATATATTTT.

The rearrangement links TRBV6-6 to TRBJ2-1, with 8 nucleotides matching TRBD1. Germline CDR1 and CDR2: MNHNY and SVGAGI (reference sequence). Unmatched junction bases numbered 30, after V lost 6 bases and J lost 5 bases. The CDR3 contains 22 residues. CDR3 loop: CASSAGTGGKTTVWTLHNEQFF. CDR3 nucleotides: TGTGCCAGCAGCGCCGGGACAGGAGGAAAAACCACGGTGTGGACCCTACACAATGAGCAGTTCTTC.

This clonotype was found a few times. CDR3 nucleotide sequence: TGTGCCAGCAGTTACGACAGAAAAAATGAAAAACTGTTTTTT. Its translation is CASSYDRKNEKLFF. The chain combines TRBV6-2 or TRBV6-3 with TRBJ1-4; possible D gene TRBD1, 5 bases. Germline V gene sequence: CDR1 MNHEY, CDR2 SVGEGT. Trimming took 2 bases from V and 5 from J, leaving 9 bases between them. This CDR3 is 14 amino acids long.

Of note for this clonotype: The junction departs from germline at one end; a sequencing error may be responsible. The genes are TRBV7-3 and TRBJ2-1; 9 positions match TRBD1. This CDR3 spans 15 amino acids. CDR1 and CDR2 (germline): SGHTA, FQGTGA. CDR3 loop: CASSYTGTGTNEQLF. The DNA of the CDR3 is TGTGCCAGCTCCTATACCGGGACAGGGACTAATGAGCAGCTCTTC.

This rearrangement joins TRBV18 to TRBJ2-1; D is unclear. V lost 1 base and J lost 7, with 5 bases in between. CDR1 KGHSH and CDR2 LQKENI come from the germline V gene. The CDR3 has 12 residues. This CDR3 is CASSPLVNEQFF. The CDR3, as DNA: TGTGCCAGCTCACCACTGGTTAATGAGCAGTTCTTC.

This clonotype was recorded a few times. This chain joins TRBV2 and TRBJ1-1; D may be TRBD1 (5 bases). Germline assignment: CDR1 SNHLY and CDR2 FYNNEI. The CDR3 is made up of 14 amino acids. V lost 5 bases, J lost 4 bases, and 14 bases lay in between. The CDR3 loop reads CASSFRTGPTEAFF. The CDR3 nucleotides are TGTGCCAGCAGTTTCCGGACGGGGCCCACTGAAGCTTTCTTT.

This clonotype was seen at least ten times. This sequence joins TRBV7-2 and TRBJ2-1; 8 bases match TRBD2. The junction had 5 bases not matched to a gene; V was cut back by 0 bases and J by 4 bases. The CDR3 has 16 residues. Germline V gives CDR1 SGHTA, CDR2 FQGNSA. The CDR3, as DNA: TGTGCCAGCAGCTTAGCGTCGGTAGCGGGATACAATGAGCAGTTCTTC. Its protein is CASSLASVAGYNEQFF.

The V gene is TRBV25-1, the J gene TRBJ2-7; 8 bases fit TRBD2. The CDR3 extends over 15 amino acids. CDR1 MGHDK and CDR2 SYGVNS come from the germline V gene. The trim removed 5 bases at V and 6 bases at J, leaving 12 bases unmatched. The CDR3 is CASSSASGSLGEQYF. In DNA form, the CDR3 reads TGTGCCAGCAGTTCCGCGAGCGGGAGTCTTGGCGAGCAGTACTTC.

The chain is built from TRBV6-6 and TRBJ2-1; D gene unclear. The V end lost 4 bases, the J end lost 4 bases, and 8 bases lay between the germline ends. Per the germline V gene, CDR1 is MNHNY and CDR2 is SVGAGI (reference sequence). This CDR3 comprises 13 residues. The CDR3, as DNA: TGTGCCAGCAGTTGGCAAGATTACAATGAGCAGTTCTTC. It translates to CASSWQDYNEQFF.

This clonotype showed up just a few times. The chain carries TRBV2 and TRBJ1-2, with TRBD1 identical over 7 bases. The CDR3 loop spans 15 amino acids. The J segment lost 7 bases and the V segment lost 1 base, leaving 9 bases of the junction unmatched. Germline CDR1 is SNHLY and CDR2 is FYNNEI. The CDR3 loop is CASSEEGQWLRGYTF. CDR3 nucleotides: TGTGCCAGCAGTGAAGAGGGACAGTGGCTACGTGGCTACACCTTC.

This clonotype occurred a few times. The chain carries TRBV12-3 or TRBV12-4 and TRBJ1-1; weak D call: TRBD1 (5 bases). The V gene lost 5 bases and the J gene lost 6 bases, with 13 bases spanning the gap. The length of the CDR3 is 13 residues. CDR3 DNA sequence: TGTGCCAGCAGTCTCGGGACGACATCTGAAGCTTTCTTT. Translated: CASSLGTTSEAFF.

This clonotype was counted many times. The CDR3 region has the DNA TGTGCCAGCAGGCCCAGACCAGAGGACACCGGGGAGCTGTTTTTT. It is translated as CASRPRPEDTGELFF. This sequence joins TRBV7-9 and TRBJ2-2, with no clear D. Germline V CDR1 and CDR2: SEHNR, FQNEAQ (reference sequence). The CDR3 extends over 15 amino acids. V was shortened by 6 bases and J by 3 bases, with 14 bases between the two germline ends.

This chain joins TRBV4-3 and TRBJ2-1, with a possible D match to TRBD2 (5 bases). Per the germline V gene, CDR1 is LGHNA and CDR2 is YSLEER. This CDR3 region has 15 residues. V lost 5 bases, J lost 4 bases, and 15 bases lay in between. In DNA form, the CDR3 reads TGCGCCAGCAGCGACGGGATTACGGCTTACAATGAGCAGTTCTTC. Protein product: CASSDGITAYNEQFF.

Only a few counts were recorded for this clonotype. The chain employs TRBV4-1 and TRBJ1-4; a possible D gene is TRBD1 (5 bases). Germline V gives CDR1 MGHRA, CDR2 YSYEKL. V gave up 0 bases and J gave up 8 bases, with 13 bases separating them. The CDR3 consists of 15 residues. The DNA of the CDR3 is TGCGCCAGCAGCCAAGACGGCCAGGGAGGAGAAAAACTGTTTTTT. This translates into CASSQDGQGGEKLFF.

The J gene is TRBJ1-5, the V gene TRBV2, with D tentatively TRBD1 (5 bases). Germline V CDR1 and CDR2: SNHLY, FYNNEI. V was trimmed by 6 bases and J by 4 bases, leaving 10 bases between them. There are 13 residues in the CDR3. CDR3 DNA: TGTGCCAGCAGGGGACGGTTTAATCAGCCCCAGCATTTT. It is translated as CASRGRFNQPQHF.

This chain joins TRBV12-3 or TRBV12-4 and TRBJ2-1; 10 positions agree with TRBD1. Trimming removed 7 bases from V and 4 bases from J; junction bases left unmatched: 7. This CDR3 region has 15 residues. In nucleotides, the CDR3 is TGTGCCAGCACCGTGGGACAGGGGAGGTACAATGAGCAGTTCTTC. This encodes CASTVGQGRYNEQFF.

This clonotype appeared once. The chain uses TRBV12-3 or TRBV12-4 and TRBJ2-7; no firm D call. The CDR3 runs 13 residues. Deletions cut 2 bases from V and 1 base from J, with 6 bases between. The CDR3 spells CASSLRASYEQYV. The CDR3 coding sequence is TGTGCCAGCAGTTTAAGGGCTTCCTACGAGCAGTACGTC.

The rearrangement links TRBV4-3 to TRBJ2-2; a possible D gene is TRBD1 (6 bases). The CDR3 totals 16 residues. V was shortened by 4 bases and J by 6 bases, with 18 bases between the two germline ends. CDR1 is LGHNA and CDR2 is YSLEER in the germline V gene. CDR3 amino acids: CASSRKSGVGAGELFF. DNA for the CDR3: TGCGCCAGCAGCCGAAAGTCAGGGGTTGGGGCCGGGGAGCTGTTTTTT.

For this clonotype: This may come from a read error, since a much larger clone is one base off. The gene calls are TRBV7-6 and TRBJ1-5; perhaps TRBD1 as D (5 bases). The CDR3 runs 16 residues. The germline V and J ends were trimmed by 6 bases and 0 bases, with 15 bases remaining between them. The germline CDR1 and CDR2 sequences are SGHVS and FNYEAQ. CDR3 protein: CASRLLGRTSNQPQHF. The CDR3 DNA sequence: TGTGCCAGCAGGTTATTGGGACGTACTAGCAATCAGCCCCAGCATTTT.

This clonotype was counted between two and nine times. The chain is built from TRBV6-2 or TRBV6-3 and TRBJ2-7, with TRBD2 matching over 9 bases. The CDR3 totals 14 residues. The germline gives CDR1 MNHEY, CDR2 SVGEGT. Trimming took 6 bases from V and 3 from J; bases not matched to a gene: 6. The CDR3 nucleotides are TGTGCCAGCAGCACCGGGACTAGCCTCTACGAGCAGTACGTC. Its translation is CASSTGTSLYEQYV.

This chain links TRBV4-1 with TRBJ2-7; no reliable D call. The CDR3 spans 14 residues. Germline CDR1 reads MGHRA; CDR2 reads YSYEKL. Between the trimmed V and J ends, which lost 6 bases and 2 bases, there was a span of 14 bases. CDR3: CASSGGRLPYEQYF. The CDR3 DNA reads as TGCGCCAGCAGTGGTGGAAGGTTACCCTACGAGCAGTACTTC.

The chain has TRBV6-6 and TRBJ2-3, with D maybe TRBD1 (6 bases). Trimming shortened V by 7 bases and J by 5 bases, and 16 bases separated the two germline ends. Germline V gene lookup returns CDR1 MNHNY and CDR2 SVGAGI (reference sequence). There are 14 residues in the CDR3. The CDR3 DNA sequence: TGTGCCAGCACCAACAGGGATTTTGGAGATACGCAGTATTTT. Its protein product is CASTNRDFGDTQYF.